Below are 7 T cell receptor beta chains sequenced from a single sample in a study of blood T cell repertoires in COVID-19. Sequencing was performed with immunoSEQ multiplex PCR; in TCRdb, only in-frame clones are kept and a portion is missing. This sample yields approximately 71,000 clones, of which 85% to 90% are seen a single time; over 4% belongs to the top ten. Sequenced input: peripheral blood. These receptors came from a man aged 45-60 years with acute or convalescent COVID-19.

The chain joins TRBV18 to TRBJ1-4; weak D call: TRBD1 (5 bases). The germline CDR1 and CDR2 sequences are KGHSH and LQKENI. V lost 3 bases and J lost 5, with 10 bases in between. The CDR3 has 14 residues. The CDR3 nucleotides are TGTGCCAGCTCACCTAATTCAGGGAATGAAAAACTGTTTTTT. It codes for CASSPNSGNEKLFF.

V gene TRBV6-5 combines with J gene TRBJ1-5; 9 bases align to TRBD1. The CDR3 length is 13 residues. The V and J ends lost 4 bases and 7 bases, in that order; junction bases with no gene match: 2. Per the germline V gene, CDR1 is MNHEY and CDR2 is SVGAGI. This CDR3 reads CASSWDREQPQHF. As DNA, the CDR3 is TGTGCCAGCAGTTGGGACAGGGAACAGCCCCAGCATTTT.

This chain uses TRBV29-1 with TRBJ1-1; TRBD1 matches 8 bases. The CDR3 loop spans 14 amino acids. Germline V gives CDR1 SQVTM, CDR2 ANQGSEA. The V gene end was trimmed by 4 bases and the J gene end by 4 bases; junction bases not matched to a gene: 8. The CDR3 loop is CSVGSTQGGTEAFF. For the CDR3, the DNA is TGCAGCGTTGGGTCCACACAGGGGGGCACTGAAGCTTTCTTT.

V gene TRBV7-9 combines with J gene TRBJ1-1, with 10 bases that match TRBD1. Trimming took 5 bases from V and 5 from J; bases not matched to a gene: 5. Per the germline V gene, CDR1 is SEHNR and CDR2 is FQNEAQ (reference sequence). This CDR3 region has 14 residues. For the CDR3, the DNA is TGTGCCAGCAGCCTTCGGACAGGGGGGACTGAAGCTTTCTTT. It yields the protein CASSLRTGGTEAFF. Full variable domain (rest looked up from reference TRBV7-9 and TRBJ1-1): DTGVSQNPRHKITKRGQNVTFRCDPISEHNRLYWYRQTLGQGPEFLTYFQNEAQLEKSRLLSDRFSAERPKGSFSTLEIQRTEQGDSAMYLCASSLRTGGTEAFFGQGTRLTVV.

The chain links TRBV28 to TRBJ2-7, with 9 bases that match TRBD1. CDR1 is MDHEN, CDR2 SYDVKM, per germline. Trimming removed 6 bases from V and 0 bases from J; junction bases left unmatched: 3. This CDR3 has 14 residues. In DNA, the CDR3 is TGTGCCAGCAGGGGGACAGGGTCCTCCTACGAGCAGTACTTC. This translates into CASRGTGSSYEQYF.

The CDR3 DNA sequence: TGTGCCAGCAGTGCCCCGGGGGGTGCGTCCTACGAGCAGTACTTC. Translated, it gives CASSAPGGASYEQYF. The chain couples TRBV28 to TRBJ2-7; 7 nucleotides line up with TRBD2. Germline CDR1 reads MDHEN; CDR2 reads SYDVKM. V shed 5 bases, J shed 1 base, and the junction held 8 bases outside the gene matches. The CDR3 runs to 15 residues.

The J gene is TRBJ1-4, the V gene TRBV30, with D possibly being TRBD1 (6 bases). V lost 3 bases and J 8 bases, leaving 13 bases between the germline ends. The CDR3 is 13 residues long. Germline V gene lookup returns CDR1 GTSNPN and CDR2 SVGIG (reference sequence). The CDR3 sequence: CAWSANQGEKLFF. CDR3 nucleotides: TGTGCCTGGAGCGCTAACCAGGGGGAAAAACTGTTTTTT.